The 4 T cell receptor beta chains given below trace back to one sample, sequenced in a study of patients and donors after allogeneic stem cell transplantation. MiXCR, run by TCRdb on the RT-PCR reads, gives a single entry per CDR3 protein. This sample has 150,000 to 200,000 distinct CDR3 sequences, with about 29% found just once. Sequencing was done on a sample of blood, either unsorted or a sorted T cell fraction (not recorded which). Receptors originate from a human donor who was either an allogeneic HSCT recipient or a stem cell or donor lymphocyte infusion donor (not recorded which). It is not recorded whose cells these are; they may come from a transplant donor.

This chain links TRBV2 with TRBJ1-6; a weak D match, TRBD1 (5 bases). In germline, CDR1 is SNHLY, CDR2 FYNNEI. V lost 6 bases to trimming and J lost 0 bases, with 12 bases between them. This CDR3 has 16 amino acids. The CDR3: CASRGPTSSYNSPLHF. The CDR3 DNA sequence: TGTGCCAGCAGGGGACCGACGAGCTCCTATAATTCACCCCTCCACTTT.

J is TRBJ2-1 and V is TRBV7-6; weak D call: TRBD2 (5 bases). The CDR3 has 12 residues. Per germline, CDR1 SGHVS and CDR2 FNYEAQ. Between the trimmed V and J ends, which lost 1 base and 8 bases, there was a span of 6 bases. The CDR3 sequence is CASSLEGDEQFF. The CDR3 DNA sequence: TGTGCCAGCAGCTTAGAGGGAGATGAGCAGTTCTTC.

The chain carries TRBV29-1 and TRBJ2-1, with TRBD2 matching over 12 bases. The V segment lost 7 bases and the J segment 4 bases; nucleotides outside the gene matches: 11. The CDR3 is 16 amino acids. Germline values: CDR1 SQVTM, CDR2 ANQGSEA. The CDR3, as DNA: TGCAGCGCCCAAGGGACCGGGACTAGCGGGTACAATGAGCAGTTCTTC. Residues: CSAQGTGTSGYNEQFF.

This clonotype appeared a few times. One end of the junction does not line up with germline, which may come from a read error. The chain is built from TRBV12-3 or TRBV12-4 and TRBJ2-1; 8 bases align to TRBD2. CDR3 size: 14 residues. DNA of the CDR3: TGTGCCAGCAGGTTAGCGGGACTTTACAATGAGCAGTTCTTC. Protein sequence: CASRLAGLYNEQFF.